Here is one T cell receptor (beta chain) with its context. Its cognate antigen is unknown. Peripheral blood was drawn, ten milliliters per donor. The germline V gene encodes CDR1 PRHDT and CDR2 FYEKMQ (reference sequence). V gave up 5 bases and J gave up 10 bases, with 15 bases separating them. This CDR3 comprises 13 residues. This entry comes from a study of blood T cells in healthy people across ages. Overall study: Template-switching capture recovered about one barcoded beta molecule per two T cells. Study-level results: No conclusive comparison of naive versus antigen-experienced cells was possible with unsorted PBMCs.

PCR was performed a second time for roughly 7 to 11 cycles using a sample-barcoded 5' primer and a J-beta primer mix. Researchers report that a template-switch adaptor with 12 random nucleotides tagged each cDNA molecule. Using its own MiXCR run on the 5' RACE reads, TCRdb lists one record per CDR3 protein. The table shows approximately 940,000 distinct CDR3 sequences, with around 49% occurring only once. V gene TRBV13 combines with J gene TRBJ2-1; tentatively, D is TRBD1 (6 bases). Sequenced material: blood. This TCR was sampled from a man aged 25-45 years in good health. Here the CDR3 reads CASSQAGALEQFF. In DNA form, the CDR3 reads TGTGCCAGCAGCCAAGCAGGGGCTCTAGAGCAGTTCTTC.